One and the same sample provided the 29 T cell receptor beta chains below, sequenced in a study of blood T cell repertoires in COVID-19. Sequenced by immunoSEQ multiplex PCR; TCRdb stores in-frame clones only, minus some. The table records 350,000 to 400,000 clones, about 90% of them present only once. The sequenced sample consisted of PBMCs or T cells enriched from blood (not recorded which). All receptors derive from a woman in her 30s who had recovered from COVID-19.

This clone showed up just a few times. The V and J genes are TRBV27 and TRBJ2-1, with 10 bases lining up with TRBD2. The J segment lost 1 base and the V segment lost 7 bases, leaving 4 bases of the junction unmatched. CDR1 MNHEY and CDR2 SMNVEV come from the germline V gene (reference sequence). The CDR3 runs 15 residues. CDR3 nucleotide sequence: TGTGCCAGCATGTGGACTAGCGGATCCTACAATGAGCAGTTCTTC. It yields the protein CASMWTSGSYNEQFF.

This clone was seen just once. CDR3 nucleotide sequence: TGTGCCAGCAGTTCGCCCGAGCAGGGACTATACTACAATGAGCAGTTCTTC. Its translation is CASSSPEQGLYYNEQFF. The chain carries TRBV28 and TRBJ2-1; 7 nucleotides agree with TRBD2. The V gene end was trimmed by 4 bases and the J gene end by 3 bases; junction bases not matched to a gene: 12. The CDR3 is made up of 17 amino acids. In germline, CDR1 is MDHEN, CDR2 SYDVKM.

The chain is built from TRBV5-6 and TRBJ2-4, with a tentative D call TRBD2 (5 bases). Trimming left V 2 bases short and J 7 bases short, with 13 bases between. CDR1 and CDR2 from the germline V gene are SGHDT and YYEEEE. The CDR3 contains 14 residues. CDR3 protein: CASSLKPGVNIQYF. The CDR3 DNA is TGTGCCAGCAGCTTAAAACCCGGGGTGAACATTCAGTACTTC.

The chain uses TRBV7-3 and TRBJ2-1, with TRBD1 matching 11 bases. V lost 2 bases to trimming and J lost 6 bases; unmatched junction nucleotides: 3. The CDR3 runs 15 residues. In germline, CDR1 is SGHTA, CDR2 FQGTGA. CDR3 sequence: CASSLGQGAVNEQFF. As DNA, the CDR3 is TGTGCCAGCAGCTTAGGACAGGGGGCAGTCAATGAGCAGTTCTTC.

The V call is TRBV5-4, the J call TRBJ2-1, with 9 bases matching TRBD2. CDR1 and CDR2 (germline): SGHNT, YYREEE (reference sequence). After removal of 4 bases from V and 4 bases from J, the junction contained 6 bases not matched to a gene. CDR3 size: 15 residues. CDR3 protein: CASSPRGLAYNEQFF. CDR3 nucleotide sequence: TGTGCCAGCAGCCCGAGGGGACTAGCTTACAATGAGCAGTTCTTC.

V is TRBV25-1 and J is TRBJ1-6; D unresolved. This CDR3 spans 15 amino acids. V was cut by 7 bases and J by 6 bases, with 16 bases left in between. Germline V gene lookup returns CDR1 MGHDK and CDR2 SYGVNS. As DNA, the CDR3 is TGTGCCAGCAATTCCCAGGCTTCGCTTAATTCACCCCTCCACTTT. Its protein product is CASNSQASLNSPLHF.

V gene TRBV5-1 combines with J gene TRBJ2-7; 9 bases agree with TRBD1. CDR3 length equals 15 residues. Germline V gene data show CDR1 as SGHRS and CDR2 as YFSETQ. The V and J ends lost 0 bases and 6 bases, in that order; junction bases with no gene match: 7. The CDR3 DNA reads TGCGCCAGCAGCTTGGCGGGACAGGGTTTCGGCGAGCAGTACTTC. Residues: CASSLAGQGFGEQYF.

The rearrangement links TRBV7-8 to TRBJ2-7; TRBD2 matches 8 bases. With V trimmed by 5 bases and J by 6 bases, 6 bases remained unmatched. Germline-derived CDR1 and CDR2 are SGHVS and FQNEAQ. The CDR3 consists of 13 residues. DNA for the CDR3: TGTGCCAGCAGCCCCCGGACTAGCCGCGAGCAGTACTTC. Residues: CASSPRTSREQYF. Supplemented by reference TRBV7-8 and TRBJ2-7, the full variable domain reads GAGVSQSPRYKVAKRGQDVALRCDPISGHVSLFWYQQALGQGPEFLTYFQNEAQLDKSGLPSDRFFAERPEGSVSTLKIQRTQQEDSAVYLCASSPRTSREQYFGPGTRLTVT.

V is TRBV5-4 and J is TRBJ2-5, with D possibly being TRBD1 (6 bases). The germline V and J ends were trimmed by 0 bases and 5 bases, with 8 bases remaining between them. The length of the CDR3 is 13 residues. Germline V gives CDR1 SGHNT, CDR2 YYREEE (reference sequence). The CDR3 here is CASSLEGVETQYF. The CDR3 bases are TGTGCCAGCAGCTTGGAGGGGGTGGAGACCCAGTACTTC.

The chain combines TRBV10-1 with TRBJ1-1; 8 bases agree with TRBD1. Germline-derived CDR1 and CDR2 are WNHNN and SYGVQD (reference sequence). CDR3 length: 13 residues. Unmatched junction bases numbered 2, after V lost 5 bases and J lost 3 bases. In DNA, the CDR3 is TGCGCCAGCAGTCCGGACAGGGACACTGAAGCTTTCTTT. The encoded protein is CASSPDRDTEAFF.

The rearrangement uses TRBV6-5 and TRBJ1-1, with D uncertain. Trimming removed 2 bases from V and 8 bases from J, with 15 bases in between. Per germline, CDR1 MNHEY and CDR2 SVGAGI. CDR3 length: 14 residues. The CDR3, as DNA: TGTGCCAGCAGTTACGCCGGCCTTGAGGCGGAAGCTTTCTTT. Its protein is CASSYAGLEAEAFF.

The chain links TRBV28 to TRBJ2-3; 8 nucleotides line up with TRBD2. After removal of 2 bases from V and 4 bases from J, the junction contained 8 bases not matched to a gene. CDR3 length: 16 amino acids. Germline CDR1 and CDR2: MDHEN and SYDVKM. CDR3 nucleotide sequence: TGTGCCAGCAGTTTAGTACGAGCGGGAGACTCAGATACGCAGTATTTT. Its translation: CASSLVRAGDSDTQYF.

V is TRBV9 and J is TRBJ2-7; 9 bases line up with TRBD1. CDR3 length: 14 residues. Germline assignment: CDR1 SGDLS and CDR2 YYNGEE. With V trimmed by 3 bases and J by 4 bases, 5 bases remained unmatched. The CDR3 region has the DNA TGTGCCAGCAGCGCCGGGACAGGGCGGTACGAGCAGTACTTC. The encoded protein is CASSAGTGRYEQYF.

CDR3 amino acids: CASSFRPATNEKLFF. In DNA, the CDR3 is TGTGCCAGCAGTTTTCGTCCGGCAACTAATGAAAAACTGTTTTTT. The chain is built from TRBV27 and TRBJ1-4; D unresolved. The V gene lost 3 bases and the J gene lost 0 bases, with 8 bases spanning the gap. CDR3 size: 15 residues. Germline lookup yields CDR1 MNHEY and CDR2 SMNVEV (reference sequence).

A remark on this clone: Other DNA sequences in the sample encode the same CDR3. The chain is built from TRBV10-3 and TRBJ2-5; TRBD1 is a possible D gene (6 bases). Trimming cost V 2 bases and J 4 bases, with 14 bases left between them. The CDR3 covers 15 residues. The germline V gene encodes CDR1 ENHRY and CDR2 SYGVKD. The CDR3 nucleotides are TGTGCCATCAGTGAGACCAGGGGCCTTCGAGAGACCCAGTACTTC. Translating it yields CAISETRGLRETQYF.

V usage is TRBV7-2 and J usage is TRBJ1-4; D is undetermined. The CDR3 totals 16 residues. The V and J ends lost 4 bases and 0 bases respectively, with 12 bases between them. Germline V gene sequence: CDR1 SGHTA, CDR2 FQGNSA. CDR3 bases: TGTGCCAGCAGCTCTAACCCCCTTGCAACTAATGAAAAACTGTTTTTT. Its protein is CASSSNPLATNEKLFF.

V usage is TRBV29-1 and J usage is TRBJ2-5, with a possible D match to TRBD2 (6 bases). Trimming pared 3 bases from V and 1 base from J, leaving 9 bases between. The germline V gene has CDR1 SQVTM and CDR2 ANQGSEA. CDR3 length equals 13 residues. The CDR3 spells CSVDLGSQETQYF. DNA of the CDR3: TGCAGCGTTGATCTCGGGAGCCAAGAGACCCAGTACTTC. Filled out from reference TRBV29-1 and TRBJ2-5, the complete variable domain reads SAVISQKPSRDICQRGTSLTIQCQVDSQVTMMFWYRQQPGQSLTLIATANQGSEATYESGFVIDKFPISRPNLTFSTLTVSNMSPEDSSIYLCSVDLGSQETQYFGPGTRLLVL.

The V call is TRBV5-1, the J call TRBJ2-2, with D maybe TRBD1 (6 bases). Germline V gives CDR1 SGHRS, CDR2 YFSETQ. The CDR3 has 15 amino acids. Trimming pared 6 bases from V and 2 bases from J, leaving 14 bases between. DNA of the CDR3: TGCGCCAGCACGATATCCGGGACAAACACCGGGGAGCTGTTTTTT. Its protein product is CASTISGTNTGELFF.

A few counts support this clone. The chain recombines TRBV28 with TRBJ2-2; 7 bases map to TRBD1. Losses at the gene ends were 2 bases for V and 6 bases for J; bases not matched to a gene: 12. CDR3 length equals 17 residues. Germline-derived CDR1 and CDR2 are MDHEN and SYDVKM. The CDR3, as DNA: TGTGCCAGCAGTTTACGACGGGACAGTTATTTTCCCGGGGAGCTGTTTTTT. It codes for CASSLRRDSYFPGELFF. Full variable domain (outside the CDR3, taken from reference TRBV28 and TRBJ2-2): DVKVTQSSRYLVKRTGEKVFLECVQDMDHENMFWYRQDPGLGLRLIYFSYDVKMKEKGDIPEGYSVSREKKERFSLILESASTNQTSMYLCASSLRRDSYFPGELFFGEGSRLTVL.

This chain joins TRBV6-5 and TRBJ1-2, with TRBD1 matching over 12 bases. The germline CDR1 and CDR2 sequences are MNHEY and SVGAGI. There are 15 residues in the CDR3. V was pared by 2 bases and J by 5 bases, with 3 bases of the junction left unmatched. The DNA for the CDR3 is TGTGCCAGCAGTTACGGGACAGGGGGCCGGTATGGCTACACCTTC. Its protein is CASSYGTGGRYGYTF.

CDR3 sequence: CAIRALGGHQETQYF. The CDR3 DNA sequence: TGTGCCATCAGGGCCCTGGGGGGGCACCAAGAGACCCAGTACTTC. The chain joins TRBV10-3 to TRBJ2-5; tentatively, D is TRBD2 (7 bases). Germline V CDR1 and CDR2: ENHRY, SYGVKD. The CDR3 spans 15 residues. Trimming pared 6 bases from V and 0 bases from J, leaving 14 bases between.

This clone was counted only a few times. V gene TRBV11-2 combines with J gene TRBJ1-1, with unresolved D. The CDR3 contains 14 residues. The germline CDR1 and CDR2 sequences are SGHAT and FQNNGV. The V end lost 1 base, the J end lost 0 bases, and 6 bases lay between the germline ends. CDR3 DNA: TGTGCCAGCAGCTTAGGACTCATGAACACTGAAGCTTTCTTT. This codes for CASSLGLMNTEAFF.

The chain couples TRBV2 to TRBJ1-2; D not resolved. The CDR3 contains 13 residues. Trimming pared 11 bases from V and 9 bases from J, leaving 22 bases between. Germline lookup yields CDR1 SNHLY and CDR2 FYNNEI. Here the CDR3 DNA reads TGTGCCCTCATCCCGGGAGGGAACTTCAGCTACACCTTC. It yields the protein CALIPGGNFSYTF.

This rearrangement joins TRBV2 to TRBJ1-2; 7 bases align to TRBD1. With 7 bases clipped from V and 7 bases from J, the junction kept 6 bases outside the gene matches. Germline loops: CDR1 SNHLY, CDR2 FYNNEI. CDR3 length: 12 amino acids. CDR3 amino acids: CASKQGEVGYTF. CDR3 DNA: TGTGCCAGCAAGCAGGGGGAGGTTGGCTACACCTTC.

The chain recombines TRBV3-1 (or the pseudogene TRBV3-2) with TRBJ2-2, with D possibly TRBD1 on 5 matching bases. CDR3 length equals 16 residues. The germline V gene encodes CDR1 LGHDT and CDR2 YNNKEL (reference sequence). V was cut by 3 bases and J by 7 bases, with 18 bases left in between. The CDR3 coding sequence is TGTGCCAGCAGCCATGATCCGGACATCTTGGGCGGGGAGCTGTTTTTT. Translation gives CASSHDPDILGGELFF.

The rearrangement links TRBV19 to TRBJ1-1; TRBD1 matches 7 bases. Germline V CDR1 and CDR2: LNHDA, SQIVND (reference sequence). V trimming: 3 bases; J trimming: 11 bases; junction bases outside the gene matches: 12. The CDR3 runs to 14 residues. CDR3 amino acids: CASSIRRGTDLAFF. The CDR3 DNA is TGTGCCAGTAGTATCCGCAGGGGGACGGATTTGGCTTTCTTT.

This chain connects TRBV27 to TRBJ2-1; TRBD2 aligns across 8 bases. This CDR3 contains 18 residues. Germline V gene data show CDR1 as MNHEY and CDR2 as SMNVEV (reference sequence). V was pared by 5 bases and J by 2 bases, with 14 bases of the junction left unmatched. Here the CDR3 DNA reads TGTGCCAGCAGTGGGGACATAGCGGGACCAGCTCCCTACAATGAGCAGTTCTTC. It encodes CASSGDIAGPAPYNEQFF.

As DNA, the CDR3 is TGTGCCAGCAGCCATCACTGGTTGGGACAGGGGGCTGGCTACACCTTC. Protein sequence: CASSHHWLGQGAGYTF. The gene calls are TRBV7-2 and TRBJ1-2; TRBD1 matches at 12 bases. CDR3 length: 16 residues. Losses at the gene ends were 5 bases for V and 7 bases for J; bases not matched to a gene: 11. Germline CDR1 reads SGHTA; CDR2 reads FQGNSA.

J is TRBJ2-3 and V is TRBV7-9; 14 bases are shared with TRBD2. The V gene end was trimmed by 3 bases and the J gene end by 5 bases; junction bases not matched to a gene: 7. This CDR3 spans 17 amino acids. Germline V gene data show CDR1 as SEHNR and CDR2 as FQNEAQ (reference sequence). The CDR3 sequence is CASSFLTSGGAGDTQYF. Written as DNA, the CDR3 is TGTGCCAGCAGCTTCCTGACTAGCGGGGGGGCCGGAGATACGCAGTATTTT.